This T cell receptor (beta chain) stems from a study of blood T cells in healthy people across ages (dated by TCRdb to the mid-2010s). A note on the overall study: In model experiments, roughly one uniquely barcoded TCR beta cDNA molecule per two T cells was captured by template switching. The donors were divided into four age groups: young (average about 16 years), middle-aged (roughly 40), aged (about 62) and long-lived (82). Donors of different ages were randomly distributed across sequencing lanes to avoid experimental bias. Using the same blood draw, the study looked at two additional independent replicas of 1 million unique cDNA reads for two donors, one aged 18 to 29 and the other aged 80 or older. Using deep sequencing normalized with unique cDNA molecular identifiers, the study measured how TCR beta repertoire diversity changes with age.

The investigation overall reported the following: Total diversity estimates from one million sequenced T cells were considered lower bounds and underestimates. Conclusive comparison of naive and antigen-experienced compartments was prevented by the profiling of bulk unsorted PBMCs. Observed TCR beta diversity correlated strongly with the percentage of naive T cells measured by flow cytometry. The long-lived group showed more naive CD4+ T cells, fewer expanded clones and increased TCR diversity than the aged group, suggesting age selection. As age increased, observed TCR beta diversity per million T cells dropped in a roughly linear way, and a significant reduction was already evident by age 40. Donor CMV infection status was unknown, potentially confounding age-related changes in expanded clonotypes.

With respect to this clonotype: Its antigen has not been determined. There are no base qualities to consult, and no much larger clone falls within one base.

Systemically healthy Caucasian individuals from Russia, 39 in total and aged about 6 to 95 years, were included as donors. Around 10 milliliters of peripheral blood were collected from each donor into EDTA-treated Vacutainer tubes. Ficoll-Paque density-gradient centrifugation was used to isolate PBMCs, with at least 7 million obtained per sample. Trizol reagent was used to extract total RNA from PBMCs, with at least 5 micrograms per sample. Naive CD45RAhigh/CD27high T cell percentages were measured by flow cytometry on a PBMC aliquot from every donor. The library was obtained by 5' RACE. Sequencing took place on an Illumina HiSeq 2500. A second roughly 7 to 12 cycle PCR used a sample-barcoded 5' primer and a J-beta primer mix. A unique molecular identifier was introduced onto each TCR beta cDNA molecule by a template-switch 5' adaptor carrying 12 random nucleotides. Each sample yielded at least 2.5 million CDR3-containing paired-end reads. The Mint cDNA synthesis kit, primed by a TRBC-specific oligonucleotide, was used to synthesize first-strand cDNA from all RNA. Following uracil-DNA glycosylase treatment, all cDNA underwent a first 18-cycle PCR with the universal primers M1SS and BC2_uni_R. Under the source paper's analysis protocol: For normalization, 1 million high-quality reads were randomly selected from each sample, with every read carrying a distinct molecular identifier. Instead of being binned into consensus sequences, reads that shared molecular identifiers were thrown out. MiTCR, with a Q25 quality threshold and the strictest error-elimination algorithm, was used for CDR3 identification, clonotype clustering and error correction. Lower-bound total TCR beta diversity was estimated with a nonparametric unseen species model using Euler transformation. TCRdb trimmed the raw reads at Q25, called clones with MiXCR and kept productive beta chains. Rows matching on CDR3 protein sequence are summarized as one entry with the most common DNA and genes. None of the V and J calls come from the authors' own analysis; TCRdb made them. The table for this sample lists hundreds of thousands of distinct CDR3 sequences; about 62% of them were counted only once. Of the sample, around 22% is held by the ten largest clones.

Taken from cysteine to phenylalanine, the CDR3 has 17 residues. Only CDR3 DNA is held: 51 bases, read in frame from base 1. From a lookup of the germline V gene (reference sequence), CDR1 and CDR2 are MNHEY and SMNVEV. Trimming takes 3 bases off V and 1 base off J; junction bases not matched to a gene: 5. The receptor was isolated from a man younger than 40 in good health. The chain links TRBV27 with TRBJ2-2; 10 of the junction bases match TRBD2. The sequenced sample consisted of blood. The CDR3 is CASSFGASGGNTGELFF. The DNA reads as follows: TGTGCCAGCAGTTTCGGGGCTAGCGGGGGGAACACCGGGGAGCTGTTTTTT.